This TCR beta chain was sequenced for a study of CD8+CD57+ T cells in acquired aplastic anemia (dated by TCRdb to the late 2010s). Concerning the study at large: A mean of about 3 ug of DNA, ranging from roughly 0.19 to 27.4 ug, was extracted from sorted CD4+ and CD8+ cells. A CD8+CD57+ expansion meant a frequency higher than the mean frequency seen in healthy subjects. Study-level results and caveats: Roughly 30 CD8+ CDR3 sequences were found to be shared between patients and controls, but these sequences appeared to be highly expressed in patients and within the immunodominant clones of the patients. No significant difference in CD8+ Simpson's diversity was found between patients and healthy controls (P=0.060).

This clonotype was counted a single time. Its target antigen remains unknown. Qualities for individual bases were not recorded, and no much larger clone is one base off. A lone read gives weak evidence. Genomic DNA served as template for TCR beta VDJ combination and CDR3 sequence profiling. An Illumina HiSeq 2000 was the platform used for TCR repertoire sequencing. The paper's processing steps were these. TRBV/TRBJ rearrangement plots, CDR3 size and DJ length profiles, and Simpson's diversity index were used to evaluate the repertoires. The most abundant DNA sequence in the deep sequencing data was taken as the immunodominant clone. CDR3 amino acid sequences were checked for sharing between subjects and were compared against published repertoires and the VDJdb database. TCRdb reanalyzed the raw reads on its own, using fastp at Q25 for trimming and MiXCR for clone calling, and kept in-frame beta chains. Each record represents a unique CDR3 protein, reported with the most common genes and DNA among its rows. These V and J calls derive from TCRdb rather than the authors' analysis. In this sample the table shows 250,000 to 350,000 distinct CDR3 sequences, 56% of which occur a single time. Together, the top ten hold 1% to 1.5% of the sample.

Per the germline V gene, SQVTM is the CDR1 and ANQGSEA is the CDR2. CDR3 length: 14 amino acids, cysteine to phenylalanine. Only the CDR3 DNA is retained, 42 bases long and in frame from the first base. Trimming takes 8 bases from V and 0 bases from J, and the germline ends sit 14 bases apart. Flow cytometry had shown CD8+CD57+ cell expansion in the patients selected for sequencing. Severe acquired aplastic anemia was diagnosed in all patients according to International Study of Aplastic Anemia and Agranulocytosis and Camitta criteria. No therapy had been received by the patients at the time of blood sampling. In the study, sorted CD4+ and CD8+ blood T cells from patients with severe aplastic anemia and from healthy subjects underwent deep sequencing of TCR repertoires. Patients were enrolled under clinicaltrials.gov protocols 00001620, 01623167, 00001397, 00071045, 00081523 and 00961064 in the USA. Ficoll-Paque density gradient centrifugation was used to isolate peripheral blood mononuclear cells. Before DNA extraction, CD4+ and CD8+ T cells were sorted by FACS or by magnetic beads.

This clonotype was obtained from a human donor with aplastic anemia. Sequencing was done on a sample of sorted CD4+, CD8+, or CD8+CD57+ T cells (not recorded which) from PBMCs. This chain joins TRBV29-1 to TRBJ2-1; D gene: possibly TRBD2, on 6 matching bases. DNA sequence: TGCAGCAGTAACAACGGGGGCTCCTACAATGAGCAGTTCTTC. The encoded protein is CSSNNGGSYNEQFF.